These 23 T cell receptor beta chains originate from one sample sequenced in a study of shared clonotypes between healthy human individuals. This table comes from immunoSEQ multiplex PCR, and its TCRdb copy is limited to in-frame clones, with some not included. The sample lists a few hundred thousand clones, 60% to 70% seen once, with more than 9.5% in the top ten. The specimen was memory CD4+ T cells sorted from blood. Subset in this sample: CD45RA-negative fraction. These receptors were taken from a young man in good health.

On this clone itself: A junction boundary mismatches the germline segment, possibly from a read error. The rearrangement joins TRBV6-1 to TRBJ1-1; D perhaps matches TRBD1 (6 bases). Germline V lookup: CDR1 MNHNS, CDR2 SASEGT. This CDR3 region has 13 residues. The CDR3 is CASRGTGNAEAFF. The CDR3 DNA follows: TGTGCCAGCAGAGGAACAGGGAACGCTGAAGCTTTCTTT.

In nucleotides, the CDR3 is TGTGCCAGCAGCTCCATAGCCCGGAGGGGGGGAGAGGGCATTCAGTACTTC. This encodes CASSSIARRGGEGIQYF. V is TRBV13 and J is TRBJ2-4; a weak D match, TRBD2 (7 bases). The CDR3 length is 17 residues. With 4 bases removed from V and 9 bases from J, the gap between germline ends came to 25 bases. In germline, CDR1 is PRHDT, CDR2 FYEKMQ (reference sequence).

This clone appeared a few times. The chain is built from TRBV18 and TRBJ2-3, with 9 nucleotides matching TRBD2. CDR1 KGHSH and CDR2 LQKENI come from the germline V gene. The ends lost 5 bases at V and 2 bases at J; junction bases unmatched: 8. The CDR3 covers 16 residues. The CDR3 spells CASSSAGLALTDTQYF. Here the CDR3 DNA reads TGTGCCAGCTCATCGGCTGGACTAGCGCTCACAGATACGCAGTATTTT.

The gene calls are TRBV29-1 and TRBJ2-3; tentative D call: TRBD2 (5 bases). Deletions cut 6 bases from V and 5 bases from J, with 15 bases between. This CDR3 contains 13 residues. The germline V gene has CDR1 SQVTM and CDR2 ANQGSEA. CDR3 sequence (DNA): TGCAGCGTGTCAGGAGCAGAGGGAGATACGCAGTATTTT. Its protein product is CSVSGAEGDTQYF.

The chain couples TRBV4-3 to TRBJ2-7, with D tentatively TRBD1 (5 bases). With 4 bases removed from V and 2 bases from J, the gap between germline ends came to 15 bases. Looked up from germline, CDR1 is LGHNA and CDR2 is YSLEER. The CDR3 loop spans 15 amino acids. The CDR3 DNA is TGCGCCAGCAGCCGATCAGGGTCGGGCCCCTACGAGCAGTACTTC. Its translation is CASSRSGSGPYEQYF.

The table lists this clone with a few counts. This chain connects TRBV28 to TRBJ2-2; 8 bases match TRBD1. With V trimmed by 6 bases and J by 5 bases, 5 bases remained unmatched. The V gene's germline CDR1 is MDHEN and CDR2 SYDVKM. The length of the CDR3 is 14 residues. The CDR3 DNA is TGTGCCAGCAGCCTACAGGGGGGTACCGGGGAGCTGTTTTTT. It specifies CASSLQGGTGELFF.

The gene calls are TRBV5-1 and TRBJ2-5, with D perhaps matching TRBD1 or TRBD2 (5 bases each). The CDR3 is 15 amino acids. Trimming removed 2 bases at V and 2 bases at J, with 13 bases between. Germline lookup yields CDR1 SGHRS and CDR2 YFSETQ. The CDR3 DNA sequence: TGCGCCAGCAGCTTAACCGGGACGGTACAAGAGACCCAGTACTTC. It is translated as CASSLTGTVQETQYF.

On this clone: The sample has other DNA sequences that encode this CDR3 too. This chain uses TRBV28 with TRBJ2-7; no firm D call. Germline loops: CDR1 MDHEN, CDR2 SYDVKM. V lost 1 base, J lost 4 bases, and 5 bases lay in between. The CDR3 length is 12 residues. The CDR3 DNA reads TGTGCCAGCAGTTTATCAGGATACGAGCAGTACTTC. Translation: CASSLSGYEQYF.

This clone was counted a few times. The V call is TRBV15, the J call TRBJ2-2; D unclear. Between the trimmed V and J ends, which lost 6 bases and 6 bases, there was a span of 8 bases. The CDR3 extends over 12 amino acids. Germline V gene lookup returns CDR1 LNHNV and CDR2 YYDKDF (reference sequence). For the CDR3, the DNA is TGTGCCACCAGAGGAGTTTCCGGGGAGCTGTTTTTT. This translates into CATRGVSGELFF.

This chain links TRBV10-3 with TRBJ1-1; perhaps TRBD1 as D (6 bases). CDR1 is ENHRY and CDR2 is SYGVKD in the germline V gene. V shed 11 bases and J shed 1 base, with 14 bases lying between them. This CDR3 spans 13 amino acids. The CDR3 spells CAGSTGQNTEAFF. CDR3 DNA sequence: TGTGCCGGCTCGACAGGTCAGAACACTGAAGCTTTCTTT.

The CDR3, as DNA: TGCGCCAGCAGTGATCACAATCAGCCCCAGCATTTT. Translation: CASSDHNQPQHF. The chain couples TRBV10-1 to TRBJ1-5; D unclear. CDR3 length equals 12 residues. Germline values: CDR1 WNHNN, CDR2 SYGVQD (reference sequence). The V end lost 3 bases, the J end lost 3 bases, and 3 bases lay between the germline ends.

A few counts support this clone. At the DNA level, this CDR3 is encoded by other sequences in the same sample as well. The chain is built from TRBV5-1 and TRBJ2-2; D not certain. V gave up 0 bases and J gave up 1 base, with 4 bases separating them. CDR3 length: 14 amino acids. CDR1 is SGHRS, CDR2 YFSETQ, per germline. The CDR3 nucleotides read TGCGCCAGCAGCTTGGCCGAGAACACCGGGGAGCTGTTTTTT. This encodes CASSLAENTGELFF.

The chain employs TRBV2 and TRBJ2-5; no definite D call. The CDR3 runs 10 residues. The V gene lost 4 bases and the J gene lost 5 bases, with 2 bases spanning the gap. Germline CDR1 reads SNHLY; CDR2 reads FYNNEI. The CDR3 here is CASSVETQYF. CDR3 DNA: TGTGCCAGCAGTGTTGAGACCCAGTACTTC.

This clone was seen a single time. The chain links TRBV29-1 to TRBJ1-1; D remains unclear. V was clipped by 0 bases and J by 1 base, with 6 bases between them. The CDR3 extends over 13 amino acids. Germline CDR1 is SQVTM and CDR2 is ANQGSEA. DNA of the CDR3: TGCAGCGTTGAAGAATGGCCGAACACTGAAGCTTTCTTT. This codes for CSVEEWPNTEAFF.

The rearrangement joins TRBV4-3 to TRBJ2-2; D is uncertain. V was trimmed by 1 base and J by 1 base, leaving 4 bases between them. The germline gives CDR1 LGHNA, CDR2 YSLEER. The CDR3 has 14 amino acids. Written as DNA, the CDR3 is TGCGCCAGCAGCCAAGCTCAGAACACCGGGGAGCTGTTTTTT. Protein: CASSQAQNTGELFF.

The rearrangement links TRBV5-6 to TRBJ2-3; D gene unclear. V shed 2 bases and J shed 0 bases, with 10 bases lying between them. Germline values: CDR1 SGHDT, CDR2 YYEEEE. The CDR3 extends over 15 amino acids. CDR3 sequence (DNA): TGTGCCAGCAGCTTTGGAGTATCAAGCACAGATACGCAGTATTTT. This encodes CASSFGVSSTDTQYF. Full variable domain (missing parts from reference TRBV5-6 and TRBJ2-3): DAGVTQSPTHLIKTRGQQVTLRCSPKSGHDTVSWYQQALGQGPQFIFQYYEEEERQRGNFPDRFSGHQFPNYSSELNVNALLLGDSALYLCASSFGVSSTDTQYFGPGTRLTVL.

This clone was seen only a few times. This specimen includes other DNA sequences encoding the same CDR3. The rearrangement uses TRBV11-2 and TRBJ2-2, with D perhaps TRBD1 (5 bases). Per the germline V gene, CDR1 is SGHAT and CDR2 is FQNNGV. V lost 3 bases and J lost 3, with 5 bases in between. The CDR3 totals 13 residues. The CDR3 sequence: CASSLTDTGELFF. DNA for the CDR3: TGTGCCAGCAGCTTGACAGACACCGGGGAGCTGTTTTTT.

The CDR3 loop reads CASSLDPLLGTEAFF. CDR3 nucleotides: TGTGCCAGCAGCTTAGATCCCCTTTTGGGCACTGAAGCTTTCTTT. The V and J genes are TRBV7-6 and TRBJ1-1; D ambiguous. The V and J ends lost 1 base and 4 bases respectively, with 13 bases between them. Germline-derived CDR1 and CDR2 are SGHVS and FNYEAQ. The CDR3 has 15 amino acids.

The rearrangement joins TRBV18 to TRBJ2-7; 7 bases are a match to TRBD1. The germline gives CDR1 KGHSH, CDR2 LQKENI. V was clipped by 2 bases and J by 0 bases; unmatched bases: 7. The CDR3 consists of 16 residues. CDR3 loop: CASSPGIGTASYEQYF. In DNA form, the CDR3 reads TGTGCCAGCTCACCAGGAATCGGGACAGCCTCCTACGAGCAGTACTTC.

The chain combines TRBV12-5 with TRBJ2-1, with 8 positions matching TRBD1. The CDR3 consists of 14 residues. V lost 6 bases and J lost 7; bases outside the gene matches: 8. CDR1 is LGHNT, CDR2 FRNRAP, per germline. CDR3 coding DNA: TGTGCTAGTGGCCCAGGACAGGGAGCTAATGAGCAGTTCTTC. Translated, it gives CASGPGQGANEQFF.

The CDR3 is CASSIVLDQPQHF. The CDR3 coding sequence is TGTGCCAGTAGTATAGTGCTGGATCAGCCCCAGCATTTT. This chain uses TRBV19 with TRBJ1-5; D call uncertain. The CDR3 consists of 13 residues. Germline V gives CDR1 LNHDA, CDR2 SQIVND (reference sequence). The V end was cut by 1 base, the J end by 5 bases, with 6 bases between.

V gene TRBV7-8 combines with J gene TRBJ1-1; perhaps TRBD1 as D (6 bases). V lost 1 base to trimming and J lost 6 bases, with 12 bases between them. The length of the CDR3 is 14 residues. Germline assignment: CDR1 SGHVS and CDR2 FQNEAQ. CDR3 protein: CASSLDRETAEAFF. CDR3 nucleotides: TGTGCCAGCAGCTTAGACAGGGAGACCGCTGAAGCTTTCTTT.

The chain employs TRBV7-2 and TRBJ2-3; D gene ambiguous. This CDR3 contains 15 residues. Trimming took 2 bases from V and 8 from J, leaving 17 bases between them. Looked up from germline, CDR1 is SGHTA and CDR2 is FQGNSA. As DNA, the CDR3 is TGTGCCAGCAGCTTATCCGGAGCGAGCGTTGGTACGCAGTATTTT. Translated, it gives CASSLSGASVGTQYF. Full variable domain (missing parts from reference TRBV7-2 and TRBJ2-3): GAGVSQSPSNKVTEKGKDVELRCDPISGHTALYWYRQSLGQGLEFLIYFQGNSAPDKSGLPSDRFSAERTGGSVSTLTIQRTQQEDSAVYLCASSLSGASVGTQYFGPGTRLTVL.